This T cell receptor beta chain was captured by sequencing in a study of cytomegalovirus exposure and HLA in healthy donors. The PCR employed 60 Vbeta primers together with 13 Jbeta primers. Sequenced by immunoSEQ multiplex PCR; TCRdb stores in-frame clones only, minus some. The table includes some 98,000 clones, about four fifths detected once. CDR1 is KGHSY, CDR2 FQNENV, per germline. V was pared by 7 bases and J by 3 bases, with 13 bases between. The CDR3 spans 13 residues. J is TRBJ2-7 and V is TRBV16; D possibly corresponds to TRBD2 (6 bases). The sample was PBMCs. This clonotype was sampled from a female donor in good health and CMV-seropositive. The DNA of the CDR3 is TGTGCCAGCACTCCGGGACTCAACTACGAGCAGTACTTC. This gives the protein CASTPGLNYEQYF. Drawing the rest from reference TRBV16 and TRBJ2-7, the complete variable domain is GEEVAQTPKHLVRGEGQKAKLYCAPIKGHSYVFWYQQVLKNEFKFLISFQNENVFDETGMPKERFSAKCLPNSPCSLEIQATKLEDSAVYFCASTPGLNYEQYFGPGTRLTVT.